Below are 5 T cell receptor beta chains sequenced from a single sample in a study of somatic mutations in cytotoxic T cells in rheumatoid arthritis. Assay: immunoSEQ multiplex PCR; the TCRdb copy retains only in-frame clones and omits some. The sample shows approximately 33,000 clones, less than 85% of them seen only once. The material sequenced was CD8+ T cells sorted from blood. Receptors were obtained from a man in his forties or fifties in good health.

The chain joins TRBV29-1 to TRBJ2-7, with TRBD2 as a possible D gene (5 bases). Trimming pared 6 bases from V and 5 bases from J, leaving 14 bases between. The CDR3 contains 12 residues. The germline V gene has CDR1 SQVTM and CDR2 ANQGSEA. This CDR3 is CSVADYNDEQYF. The CDR3 nucleotides read TGCAGCGTGGCTGACTACAATGACGAGCAGTACTTC.

This clone has more than one count but fewer than ten. The CDR3 region is CASSPGWGQGNADTQYF. CDR3 sequence (DNA): TGTGCCAGCAGCCCAGGATGGGGACAGGGGAACGCAGATACGCAGTATTTT. This chain connects TRBV28 to TRBJ2-3; TRBD1 matches at 10 bases. V lost 6 bases and J lost 4; bases outside the gene matches: 13. There are 17 residues in the CDR3. In germline, CDR1 is MDHEN, CDR2 SYDVKM.

The CDR3 spells CASSQENAGNEQFF. The CDR3 DNA reads TGTGCCAGCAGCCAAGAAAATGCGGGGAATGAGCAGTTCTTC. This chain uses TRBV14 with TRBJ2-1; D perhaps matches TRBD2 (6 bases). This CDR3 spans 14 amino acids. V lost 0 bases, J lost 7 bases, and 10 bases lay in between. Germline CDR1 reads SGHDN; CDR2 reads FVKESK. The full variable domain, in which reference TRBV14 and TRBJ2-1 provide the parts outside the CDR3, is EAGVTQFPSHSVIEKGQTVTLRCDPISGHDNLYWYRRVMGKEIKFLLHFVKESKQDESGMPNNRFLAERTGGTYSTLKVQPAELEDSGVYFCASSQENAGNEQFFGPGTRLTVL.

V is TRBV19 and J is TRBJ2-1; D ambiguous. Trimming removed 9 bases from V and 4 bases from J, with 10 bases in between. The CDR3 has 12 residues. Germline V gives CDR1 LNHDA, CDR2 SQIVND (reference sequence). CDR3 nucleotide sequence: TGTGCCAGCGGAGAAGGATACAATGAGCAGTTCTTC. It translates to CASGEGYNEQFF.

The chain recombines TRBV6-1 with TRBJ2-3; tentatively, D is TRBD2 (5 bases). Per germline, CDR1 MNHNS and CDR2 SASEGT. Between the trimmed V and J ends, which lost 1 base and 2 bases, there was a span of 10 bases. The CDR3 has 15 residues. CDR3 residues: CASSEGGSPTDTQYF. The CDR3 bases are TGTGCCAGCAGTGAAGGTGGGAGCCCCACAGATACGCAGTATTTT.